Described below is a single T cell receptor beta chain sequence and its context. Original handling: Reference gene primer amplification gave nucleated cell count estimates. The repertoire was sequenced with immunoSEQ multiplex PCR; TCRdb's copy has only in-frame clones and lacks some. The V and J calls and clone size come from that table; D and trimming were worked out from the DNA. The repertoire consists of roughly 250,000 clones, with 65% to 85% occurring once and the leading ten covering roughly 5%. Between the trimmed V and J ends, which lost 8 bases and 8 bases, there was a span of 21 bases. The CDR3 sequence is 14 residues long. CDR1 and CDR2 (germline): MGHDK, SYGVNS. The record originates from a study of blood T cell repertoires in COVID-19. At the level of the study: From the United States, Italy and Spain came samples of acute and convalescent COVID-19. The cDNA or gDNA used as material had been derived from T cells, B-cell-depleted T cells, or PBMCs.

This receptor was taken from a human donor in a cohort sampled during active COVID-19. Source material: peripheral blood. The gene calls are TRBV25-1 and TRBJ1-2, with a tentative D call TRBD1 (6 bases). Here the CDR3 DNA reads TGTGCCAGCCATCCTTCCCGGGGGGCAGAAGGCTACACCTTC. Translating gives CASHPSRGAEGYTF.